This TCR beta chain was found in a study of cytomegalovirus exposure and HLA in healthy donors. Germline V gene sequence: CDR1 SGHTA, CDR2 FQGTGA. The CDR3 is 15 residues long. Unmatched junction bases numbered 5, after V lost 1 base and J lost 5 bases. PCR employed 60 Vbeta and 13 Jbeta primers. TCRdb's table, derived via immunoSEQ multiplex PCR, lists solely in-frame clones and lacks some. The table lists 150,000 to 200,000 clones, roughly 73% of them singletons. Study-wide points: Researchers reported that a few CMV-associated chains were confirmed in vitro as CMV antigen-specific.

Comments on this clone: Its target is unknown.

The chain links TRBV7-3 to TRBJ2-1, with TRBD1 matching over 7 bases. The TCR comes from a female donor in good health and CMV-seronegative. The sample was PBMCs. CDR3 protein: CASSLKGQSNNEQFF. CDR3 sequence (DNA): TGTGCCAGCAGCTTAAAGGGACAGTCGAACAATGAGCAGTTCTTC.